This entry describes one TCR beta chain. The data derive from a study of blood T cell repertoires in COVID-19. Study information: The origin of the acute and convalescent COVID-19 samples was the United States, Italy and Spain. T cells, B-cell-depleted T cells, or PBMCs supplied cDNA or gDNA.

In the original workflow: By means of reference gene primer amplification, nucleated cell counts were estimated. TCRdb's copy holds only in-frame clones and misses some; the assay was immunoSEQ multiplex PCR. That table gives V, J and clone size, and the DNA gave D and trimming. The sample has about 240,000 clones, 86% seen once. The V end was cut by 9 bases, the J end by 7 bases, with 12 bases between. This CDR3 spans 12 amino acids. The germline gives CDR1 KGHDR, CDR2 SFDVKD. This chain joins TRBV24-1 and TRBJ2-1; tentatively, D is TRBD2 (6 bases). Sequencing was carried out using peripheral blood. The sequence came from a man of 80 years or more with acute or convalescent COVID-19. This CDR3 reads CATHSGENEQFF. In nucleotides, the CDR3 is TGTGCCACCCACTCGGGAGAGAATGAGCAGTTCTTC.